Listed below are T cell receptor beta chains from one sample, sequenced in a study of T-cell reconstitution after alpha-beta-depleted transplantation in children. TCRdb analysed the PCR reads with MiXCR anew, one entry per CDR3 protein. Of more than 400,000 distinct CDR3 sequences listed, over 10% were seen once; the top ten hold around 15%. The material sequenced was PBMCs, mostly from graft donor cells, taken 180 days after TCRalphabeta/CD19-depleted stem cell transplant. Receptors originate from a female patient under 10 years old who had a stem cell transplant for aplastic anemia, so the T cells may come from the graft donor. The CDR3 runs from the conserved cysteine through the conserved F or W. The order of the fields is CDR3 DNA, CDR3 protein, V gene, J gene, CDR3 length, D gene, clone size. A D gene is named only where the DNA matches it firmly. Size is omitted from some rows. Given values are once, few, many or a class for expanded clones.

CDR3nt: TGTGCCAGCAGTACACCAGCGGGAGGGCGCACCGGGGAGCTGTTTTTT
CDR3aa: CASSTPAGGRTGELFF
v_gene: TRBV6-1
j_gene: TRBJ2-2
len: 16
d_gene: TRBD2
abundance: .

CDR3nt: TGCAGTGCTAGAGTCCATACAACCGGGGAGCTGTTTTTT
CDR3aa: CSARVHTTGELFF
v_gene: TRBV20-1
j_gene: TRBJ2-2
len: 13
d_gene: .
abundance: few

CDR3nt: TGTGCCAGCAGCCACGGTTCGGGAGGCAGGATAGATACGCAGTATTTT
CDR3aa: CASSHGSGGRIDTQYF
v_gene: TRBV7-3
j_gene: TRBJ2-3
len: 16
d_gene: TRBD2
abundance: few

CDR3nt: TGCGCCAGCAGTCGTAACACCTATAGCAATCAGCCCCAGCATTTT
CDR3aa: CASSRNTYSNQPQHF
v_gene: TRBV4-3
j_gene: TRBJ1-5
len: 15
d_gene: .
abundance: .

CDR3nt: TGTGCCAGCAGCGTAGGGGGGACTAGCAAGTTCTTC
CDR3aa: CASSVGGTSKFF
v_gene: TRBV9
j_gene: TRBJ2-1
len: 12
d_gene: TRBD2
abundance: .

CDR3nt: TGTGCCAGCAGCTTAAAAGCTTGGGGGCCCTACGAGCAGTACTTC
CDR3aa: CASSLKAWGPYEQYF
v_gene: TRBV7-2
j_gene: TRBJ2-7
len: 15
d_gene: .
abundance: .

CDR3nt: TGCGCCAGCAGCCAAGATCATGGTGTGGCCTACTACGAGCAGTACTTC
CDR3aa: CASSQDHGVAYYEQYF
v_gene: TRBV4-3
j_gene: TRBJ2-7
len: 16
d_gene: .
abundance: .

CDR3nt: TGCAGTGCTTGGACAGGGGGCAATCAGCCCCAGCATTTT
CDR3aa: CSAWTGGNQPQHF
v_gene: TRBV20-1
j_gene: TRBJ1-5
len: 13
d_gene: TRBD1
abundance: few

CDR3nt: TGCAGTGCCAAGACAGGGGGCAACTTCCTGGAGACCCAGTACTTC
CDR3aa: CSAKTGGNFLETQYF
v_gene: TRBV20-1
j_gene: TRBJ2-5
len: 15
d_gene: TRBD1
abundance: .

CDR3nt: TGTGCCACCAGCACCCGGCACAGGGGAGTCTATGGCTACACCTTC
CDR3aa: CATSTRHRGVYGYTF
v_gene: TRBV15
j_gene: TRBJ1-2
len: 15
d_gene: TRBD1
abundance: .

CDR3nt: TGTGCCAGCAGTCCCGCTCGGGAGCAGTTCTTC
CDR3aa: CASSPAREQFF
v_gene: TRBV28
j_gene: TRBJ2-1
len: 11
d_gene: .
abundance: .

CDR3nt: TGTGCCAGCAGCCCCCTTCCGGGACGCCAAGCGGATGACTACACCTTC
CDR3aa: CASSPLPGRQADDYTF
v_gene: TRBV9
j_gene: TRBJ1-2
len: 16
d_gene: .
abundance: .

CDR3nt: TGCAGTGCTAAACCTAGCGGGAGGACCTACAATGAGCAGTTCTTC
CDR3aa: CSAKPSGRTYNEQFF
v_gene: TRBV20-1
j_gene: TRBJ2-1
len: 15
d_gene: TRBD2
abundance: .